This T cell receptor beta chain was sequenced for a study of blood T cell repertoires in COVID-19. Repertoires were generated with immunoSEQ multiplex PCR, while TCRdb's copy carries only in-frame clones and drops some. The sample yields about 300,000 clones, 65% to 90% seen once. Germline CDR1 reads WNHNN; CDR2 reads SYGVQD (reference sequence). The CDR3 totals 14 residues. V was shortened by 5 bases and J by 1 base, with 11 bases between the two germline ends. Recovered participants had two consecutive negative NP/OP PCR tests, healthcare professional clearance, or symptom resolution. The clonotype originates from a man aged 25-45 years who had recovered from COVID-19. The sequencing sample was made of PBMCs or T cells enriched from blood (not recorded which). This chain connects TRBV10-1 to TRBJ1-1; D possibly corresponds to TRBD1 (6 bases). As DNA, the CDR3 is TGCGCCAGCAGTTTGGGACACAAGAACACTGAAGCTTTCTTT. Translation: CASSLGHKNTEAFF.